The clone carrying this TCR beta chain was counted between two and nine times. Its antigen is not known. Trimming left V 6 bases short and J 1 base short, with 15 bases between. Germline loops: CDR1 DFQATT, CDR2 SNEGSKA (reference sequence). The CDR3 consists of 14 residues. A library of TCRbeta sequences, prepared with unique molecular identifiers, was generated. TCRdb reanalysed the PCR reads using MiXCR and keeps one entry per CDR3 protein. The table shows about 290,000 distinct CDR3 sequences, with around 9.1% occurring only once. This sample was included in a study of T-cell reconstitution after alpha-beta-depleted transplantation in children. Study-level findings and limits: Once a year had passed after transplant, T-cell counts and diversity came mostly from newly produced T cells. The study reportedly traced alpha-beta T cells about two months after transplant to several hundred expanded graft clones. Surviving recipient T cells and thymic progenitors produced the high day-60 TCRbeta diversity seen in some patients.

The receptor's source is a boy in the first two years of life with acute myeloid leukemia, due to receive a stem cell transplant. The chain employs TRBV20-1 and TRBJ2-5; D gene unclear. Sample: PBMCs, taken before TCRalphabeta/CD19-depleted stem cell transplant. The DNA of the CDR3 is TGCAGTGCCCGAGCCCCTACATTCCAAGAGACCCAGTACTTC. This sequence encodes CSARAPTFQETQYF.